What follows are 27 T cell receptor beta chains derived from one specimen sequenced in a study of shared clonotypes between healthy human individuals. Repertoires were generated with immunoSEQ multiplex PCR, while TCRdb's copy carries only in-frame clones and drops some. The sample includes about 1.1 million clones, around 82% of them seen just once. Sequencing was carried out using memory CD4+ T cells from PBMCs. Subset reported: CD45RA-negative fraction. These receptors were taken from a man between 18 and 35 years old in good health. Some clones in this sample may be carry-over from other donors' samples.

This chain connects TRBV30 to TRBJ2-2; D is ambiguous. Per the germline V gene, CDR1 is GTSNPN and CDR2 is SVGIG (reference sequence). This CDR3 comprises 16 residues. Deletions cut 0 bases from V and 4 bases from J, with 15 bases between. The DNA of the CDR3 is TGTGCCTGGAGTGTAGGTCACAGCCCGAGCACCGGGGAGCTGTTTTTT. Protein: CAWSVGHSPSTGELFF.

The J gene is TRBJ2-3, the V gene TRBV28; 9 bases match TRBD1. The germline V gene encodes CDR1 MDHEN and CDR2 SYDVKM. J was trimmed by 9 bases and V by 5 bases; bases with no gene match: 15. The CDR3 loop spans 16 amino acids. The CDR3 sequence is CASSQPDRGGISTQYF. CDR3 in DNA: TGTGCCAGCAGTCAGCCGGACAGGGGTGGCATAAGCACGCAGTATTTT.

This clone was found once. V and J are TRBV4-2 and TRBJ2-2; possible D gene TRBD1, 5 bases. CDR1 and CDR2 from the germline V gene are LGHNA and YNFKEQ. V lost 4 bases to trimming and J lost 0 bases, with 12 bases between them. This CDR3 is built from 16 residues. The CDR3, as DNA: TGTGCCAGCAGCCGTTGGGCAGGGACGAACACCGGGGAGCTGTTTTTT. Translating gives CASSRWAGTNTGELFF.

The chain carries TRBV27 and TRBJ2-1, with D possibly TRBD1 on 5 matching bases. V gave up 7 bases and J gave up 4 bases, with 11 bases separating them. Germline loops: CDR1 MNHEY, CDR2 SMNVEV (reference sequence). The CDR3 covers 13 residues. The CDR3 sequence: CASKGYAYNEQFF. CDR3 coding DNA: TGTGCCAGCAAGGGGTACGCGTACAATGAGCAGTTCTTC.

The chain recombines TRBV5-1 with TRBJ2-5, with 8 bases matching TRBD2. V dropped 0 bases and J dropped 5; count of bases not matched to a gene: 6. The CDR3 length is 15 residues. CDR1 SGHRS and CDR2 YFSETQ come from the germline V gene. The CDR3 DNA reads as TGCGCCAGCAGCTTGGACGGGAGGGGTACGGAGACCCAGTACTTC. Protein product: CASSLDGRGTETQYF.

V usage is TRBV6-5 and J usage is TRBJ2-7; D may be TRBD2 (6 bases). The CDR3 has 13 residues. The germline V gene encodes CDR1 MNHEY and CDR2 SVGAGI. Trimming cost V 7 bases and J 6 bases, with 16 bases left between them. Here the CDR3 DNA reads TGTGCCAGCACCTCGCCGGGAGCAGGCGAGCAGTACTTC. Translated: CASTSPGAGEQYF.

The V and J genes are TRBV27 and TRBJ1-4; TRBD1 is a possible D gene (5 bases). CDR1 is MNHEY, CDR2 SMNVEV, per germline (reference sequence). Between the trimmed V and J ends, which lost 6 bases and 5 bases, there was a span of 16 bases. The CDR3 totals 15 residues. CDR3 region: CASRSLGGGNEKLFF. Written as DNA, the CDR3 is TGTGCCAGCAGGTCCCTCGGGGGAGGGAATGAAAAACTGTTTTTT.

This chain connects TRBV11-2 to TRBJ2-3, with 7 bases aligning to TRBD2. Trimming cost V 0 bases and J 4 bases; bases outside gene matches: 4. Looked up from germline, CDR1 is SGHAT and CDR2 is FQNNGV. CDR3 length: 15 amino acids. The CDR3 DNA reads as TGTGCCAGCAGCTTAGATGGCGGGAGATCAGATACGCAGTATTTT. It translates to CASSLDGGRSDTQYF. The full variable domain, rest sourced from reference TRBV11-2 and TRBJ2-3, is EAGVAQSPRYKIIEKRQSVAFWCNPISGHATLYWYQQILGQGPKLLIQFQNNGVVDDSQLPKDRFSAERLKGVDSTLKIQPAKLEDSAVYLCASSLDGGRSDTQYFGPGTRLTVL.

This chain uses TRBV6-6 with TRBJ2-7, with TRBD2 as a possible D gene (6 bases). CDR3 length equals 13 residues. The germline gives CDR1 MNHNY, CDR2 SVGAGI (reference sequence). Between the trimmed V and J ends, which lost 6 bases and 6 bases, there was a span of 15 bases. Written as DNA, the CDR3 is TGTGCCAGCAGACGGGAGAAGGGGCTCGAGCAGTACTTC. Translating gives CASRREKGLEQYF.

This clone was recorded many times. Within the sample, other DNA sequences also encode this same CDR3. V gene TRBV7-8 combines with J gene TRBJ1-4; 9 nucleotides line up with TRBD1. The CDR3 spans 14 residues. Germline V gives CDR1 SGHVS, CDR2 FQNEAQ. Unmatched junction bases numbered 1, after V lost 3 bases and J lost 5 bases. DNA of the CDR3: TGTGCCAGCAGCTTGGGACAGGGAAATGAAAAACTGTTTTTT. This sequence encodes CASSLGQGNEKLFF.

Regarding this clone: A much larger clone sits a single nucleotide away, making a read error possible. The CDR3 loop is CASSYSRETDTRYF. The CDR3, as DNA: TGTGCCAGCAGTTACTCCAGGGAAACGGATACGCGGTATTTT. This chain links TRBV6-5 with TRBJ2-3; TRBD1 is a possible D gene (5 bases). There are 14 residues in the CDR3. Germline CDR1 is MNHEY and CDR2 is SVGAGI.

This clone was recorded at least ten times. The rearrangement links TRBV30 to TRBJ1-2, with D unclear. V lost 2 bases and J lost 4, with 8 bases in between. CDR3 length equals 12 residues. From germline, CDR1 is GTSNPN and CDR2 SVGIG (reference sequence). The CDR3 sequence is CAWSSGAYGYTF. The CDR3 DNA is TGTGCCTGGAGTTCGGGCGCCTATGGCTACACCTTC.

This sequence joins TRBV6-5 and TRBJ2-1; perhaps TRBD2 as D (6 bases). The CDR3 is made up of 14 amino acids. Germline V gives CDR1 MNHEY, CDR2 SVGAGI. The ends were cut back, 5 bases at V and 0 bases at J, with 8 bases in the middle. CDR3 sequence (DNA): TGTGCCAGCAGTGGGGGGTCCTCCTACAATGAGCAGTTCTTC. It translates to CASSGGSSYNEQFF.

This chain uses TRBV10-3 with TRBJ2-3, with 7 bases aligning to TRBD2. This CDR3 region has 14 residues. Germline V gene data show CDR1 as ENHRY and CDR2 as SYGVKD. Trimming removed 11 bases from V and 2 bases from J; junction bases left unmatched: 10. The CDR3 here is CAAGGSGSTDTQYF. For the CDR3, the DNA is TGTGCCGCCGGGGGGAGCGGGTCCACAGATACGCAGTATTTT.

The chain combines TRBV5-6 with TRBJ2-3, with no clear D. Per the germline V gene, CDR1 is SGHDT and CDR2 is YYEEEE. The CDR3 spans 13 residues. Trimming removed 4 bases at V and 3 bases at J, with 9 bases between. CDR3 residues: CASSRKWTDTQYF. In DNA form, the CDR3 reads TGTGCCAGCAGCCGAAAGTGGACAGATACGCAGTATTTT.

With respect to this clone: Other DNA sequences in the sample encode the same CDR3. The chain recombines TRBV5-1 with TRBJ2-2; D ambiguous. Between the trimmed V and J ends, which lost 0 bases and 2 bases, there was a span of 5 bases. Germline-derived CDR1 and CDR2 are SGHRS and YFSETQ. The CDR3 length is 14 residues. CDR3 coding DNA: TGCGCCAGCAGCTTGGTAGGCAACACCGGGGAGCTGTTTTTT. Translation gives CASSLVGNTGELFF.

V is TRBV11-2 and J is TRBJ2-7; 7 positions match TRBD2. The V gene end was trimmed by 5 bases and the J gene end by 7 bases; junction bases not matched to a gene: 14. The CDR3 extends over 15 amino acids. Germline V gene sequence: CDR1 SGHAT, CDR2 FQNNGV. CDR3 in amino acids: CASSPIAGPGGEQYF. CDR3 DNA sequence: TGTGCCAGCAGCCCAATAGCGGGCCCCGGTGGGGAGCAGTACTTC.

This clone has just one count. This rearrangement joins TRBV6-6 to TRBJ1-5, with 7 bases aligning to TRBD1. Losses at the gene ends were 7 bases for V and 2 bases for J; bases not matched to a gene: 5. Germline V gene lookup returns CDR1 MNHNY and CDR2 SVGAGI (reference sequence). CDR3 size: 14 residues. This CDR3 is CASTVDRGNQPQHF. The CDR3 DNA is TGTGCCAGCACCGTAGACAGGGGCAATCAGCCCCAGCATTTT.

V is TRBV5-1 and J is TRBJ1-1; 8 bases match TRBD1. Germline V gene sequence: CDR1 SGHRS, CDR2 YFSETQ. Germline trimming cut 4 bases from V and 8 bases from J; bases unmatched to any gene: 7. The CDR3 runs to 13 residues. The CDR3 nucleotides read TGCGCCAGCAGCAAGACAGGGGTTGAGGAAGCTTTCTTT. Its protein is CASSKTGVEEAFF.

The V gene is TRBV6-6, the J gene TRBJ1-4, with D possibly being TRBD1 (5 bases). From germline, CDR1 is MNHNY and CDR2 SVGAGI (reference sequence). CDR3 length: 14 amino acids. V was cut by 5 bases and J by 3 bases, with 10 bases left in between. The CDR3 spells CASSDRQSNEKLFF. The CDR3 DNA is TGTGCCAGCAGTGACCGACAGTCTAATGAAAAACTGTTTTTT.

The chain employs TRBV19 and TRBJ2-2; D is undetermined. Trimming cost V 0 bases and J 4 bases, with 12 bases left between them. The CDR3 is 16 residues long. Germline V lookup: CDR1 LNHDA, CDR2 SQIVND (reference sequence). The CDR3: CASSIDLAASTGELFF. Here the CDR3 DNA reads TGTGCCAGTAGTATAGATCTGGCCGCCTCCACCGGGGAGCTGTTTTTT.

This clone was counted only a few times. This chain connects TRBV11-2 to TRBJ2-1, with a weak D call TRBD1 (6 bases). Germline V gives CDR1 SGHAT, CDR2 FQNNGV. The CDR3 has 16 residues. The V end was cut by 1 base, the J end by 9 bases, with 19 bases between. CDR3 sequence reads: CASSLVGGGYSGEQFF. CDR3 DNA sequence: TGTGCCAGCAGCTTAGTTGGGGGCGGGTACAGTGGTGAGCAGTTCTTC.

This clone came up a few times. The V and J genes are TRBV7-3 and TRBJ2-3; a weak D match, TRBD2 (6 bases). The ends were cut back, 5 bases at V and 6 bases at J, with 12 bases in the middle. This CDR3 spans 13 amino acids. Per the germline V gene, CDR1 is SGHTA and CDR2 is FQGTGA. The CDR3 loop is CASSETREDTQYF. The CDR3 DNA follows: TGTGCCAGCAGCGAGACTAGAGAGGATACGCAGTATTTT.

The chain has TRBV2 and TRBJ2-2; no firm D call. With 6 bases removed from V and 1 base from J, the gap between germline ends came to 12 bases. This CDR3 comprises 15 residues. Germline assignment: CDR1 SNHLY and CDR2 FYNNEI. Here the CDR3 DNA reads TGTGCCAGCAGCCCCCTGGGTGGGAACACCGGGGAGCTGTTTTTT. Translation gives CASSPLGGNTGELFF. The entire variable domain, with the rest obtained from reference TRBV2 and TRBJ2-2, is as follows: EPEVTQTPSHQVTQMGQEVILRCVPISNHLYFYWYRQILGQKVEFLVSFYNNEISEKSEIFDDQFSVERPDGSNFTLKIRSTKLEDSAMYFCASSPLGGNTGELFFGEGSRLTVL.

This chain joins TRBV27 and TRBJ2-7, with 8 bases matching TRBD2. From germline, CDR1 is MNHEY and CDR2 SMNVEV (reference sequence). The CDR3 has 17 residues. V shed 2 bases and J 6 bases; nucleotides not matched to a gene: 15. The CDR3 spells CASSLRVAGGPWVEQYF. The CDR3, as DNA: TGTGCCAGCAGTTTAAGAGTCGCGGGAGGCCCGTGGGTCGAGCAGTACTTC.

The chain has TRBV7-3 and TRBJ2-5; D possibly uses TRBD1 or TRBD2 (7 bases each). The V end was cut by 5 bases, the J end by 2 bases, with 15 bases between. Germline CDR1 reads SGHTA; CDR2 reads FQGTGA. This CDR3 is 15 amino acids long. CDR3 in DNA: TGTGCCAGCAGCCCGGGGAGGGGGCTACAAGAGACCCAGTACTTC. This translates into CASSPGRGLQETQYF. Full variable domain (rest looked up from reference TRBV7-3 and TRBJ2-5): GAGVSQTPSNKVTEKGKYVELRCDPISGHTALYWYRQSLGQGPEFLIYFQGTGAADDSGLPNDRFFAVRPEGSVSTLKIQRTERGDSAVYLCASSPGRGLQETQYFGPGTRLLVL.

This clone was counted a few times. The chain links TRBV29-1 to TRBJ2-5; TRBD2 aligns across 9 bases. CDR3 length equals 15 residues. Germline V gene data show CDR1 as SQVTM and CDR2 as ANQGSEA. The V segment lost 5 bases and the J segment 1 base; nucleotides outside the gene matches: 8. The CDR3 DNA is TGCAGCGTTAGTCTAGCGGGATCACCCCAAGAGACCCAGTACTTC. It yields the protein CSVSLAGSPQETQYF.